A single sample gave rise to the 20 T cell receptor beta chains below, sequenced in a study of shared T cell receptors in the human thymus. Data came from immunoSEQ multiplex PCR; TCRdb stores just in-frame clones and leaves some out. The data hold some 700,000 clones, with approximately 85% observed a single time. These data also formed part of another study, on human thymus T cells.

What was sequenced was thymocytes. These receptors came from a girl under two years old with a congenital heart defect.

The chain couples TRBV5-4 to TRBJ2-7; 8 nucleotides line up with TRBD1. V lost 0 bases and J lost 2; bases outside the gene matches: 4. The CDR3 has 15 amino acids. Germline lookup yields CDR1 SGHNT and CDR2 YYREEE (reference sequence). This chain's CDR3 is CASSLGQGFTYEQYF. The CDR3 DNA follows: TGTGCCAGCAGCTTGGGACAGGGGTTCACCTACGAGCAGTACTTC.

CDR3 coding DNA: TGTGCTAGTGGTTTGACCCAGGGGGACACCTACGAGCAGTACTTC. This gives the protein CASGLTQGDTYEQYF. The chain has TRBV12-5 and TRBJ2-7; 7 positions match TRBD1. The CDR3 spans 15 residues. V lost 2 bases and J lost 2; bases outside the gene matches: 6. The germline V gene encodes CDR1 LGHNT and CDR2 FRNRAP.

This clone is a singleton in its sample. The chain uses TRBV9 and TRBJ1-3, with D hard to call. The V gene's germline CDR1 is SGDLS and CDR2 YYNGEE. The CDR3 length is 17 residues. The ends were cut back, 0 bases at V and 4 bases at J, with 17 bases in the middle. In nucleotides, the CDR3 is TGTGCCAGCAGCGTAGCTGAGGTCGGACTAGCCGGAAACACCATATATTTT. This sequence encodes CASSVAEVGLAGNTIYF.

This chain uses TRBV6-1 with TRBJ2-2; maybe TRBD1 (6 bases). The V and J ends lost 5 bases and 5 bases respectively, with 12 bases between them. The CDR3 spans 14 residues. Germline V CDR1 and CDR2: MNHNS, SASEGT. The CDR3 bases are TGTGCCAGCAGTAAATCAGGGGATACCGGGGAGCTGTTTTTT. Residues: CASSKSGDTGELFF.

This sequence joins TRBV5-3 and TRBJ2-7, with a weak D call TRBD1 (6 bases). TRBV5-3 is flagged as an ORF with uncertain function. This CDR3 spans 12 amino acids. With 4 bases removed from V and 6 bases from J, the gap between germline ends came to 11 bases. CDR3 region: CARSEDRGEQYF. The CDR3 bases are TGTGCCAGAAGCGAGGACAGAGGCGAGCAGTACTTC.

Notes on this clone: Within the sample, other DNA sequences also encode this same CDR3. The chain combines TRBV18 with TRBJ1-2, with TRBD1 identical over 8 bases. Germline CDR1 reads KGHSH; CDR2 reads LQKENI. Trimming cost V 3 bases and J 3 bases; bases outside gene matches: 3. This CDR3 comprises 14 residues. CDR3 DNA: TGTGCCAGCTCACCGGAGACAGGGGACTATGGCTACACCTTC. Translated: CASSPETGDYGYTF.

In the case of this clone: Other DNA variants within this sample encode the same CDR3. The rearrangement uses TRBV19 and TRBJ1-1, with D unclear. Per the germline V gene, CDR1 is LNHDA and CDR2 is SQIVND (reference sequence). V dropped 3 bases and J dropped 0 bases, with 8 bases sitting between them. This CDR3 has 14 amino acids. The CDR3 sequence is CASSMEGMNTEAFF. The CDR3 region has the DNA TGTGCCAGTAGTATGGAGGGCATGAACACTGAAGCTTTCTTT.

The chain couples TRBV28 to TRBJ2-3; 10 bases match TRBD2. V was clipped by 4 bases and J by 2 bases; unmatched bases: 3. Germline CDR1 and CDR2: MDHEN and SYDVKM. The length of the CDR3 is 15 residues. The DNA of the CDR3 is TGTGCCAGCAGTTCACTAGCGGGAATCACAGATACGCAGTATTTT. As protein: CASSSLAGITDTQYF.

A note on this clone: Other DNA sequences of this sample code for an identical CDR3. The chain combines TRBV6-5 with TRBJ1-6; D gene uncertain. Trimming took 5 bases from V and 0 from J, leaving 5 bases between them. Germline values: CDR1 MNHEY, CDR2 SVGAGI. The length of the CDR3 is 14 residues. CDR3 sequence: CASSRSSYNSPLHF. The CDR3 region has the DNA TGTGCCAGCAGTCGGAGCTCCTATAATTCACCCCTCCACTTT.

This chain connects TRBV27 to TRBJ1-5, with D maybe TRBD1 (5 bases). V lost 4 bases to trimming and J lost 7 bases, with 14 bases between them. This CDR3 has 14 residues. The V gene's germline CDR1 is MNHEY and CDR2 SMNVEV (reference sequence). In nucleotides, the CDR3 is TGTGCCAGCAGTTCCTCGGGGGGTGACCAGCCCCAGCATTTT. This codes for CASSSSGGDQPQHF.

This clone has only one observation. The gene calls are TRBV7-3 and TRBJ2-7, with TRBD2 identical over 8 bases. The V and J ends lost 4 bases and 2 bases, in that order; junction bases with no gene match: 7. The CDR3 is 15 amino acids. Germline V CDR1 and CDR2: SGHTA, FQGTGA. The CDR3 sequence is CASSSSGRGAYEQYF. In DNA, the CDR3 is TGTGCCAGCAGCTCCTCGGGGCGGGGGGCCTACGAGCAGTACTTC.

The rearrangement links TRBV27 to TRBJ1-1; no clear D. Looked up from germline, CDR1 is MNHEY and CDR2 is SMNVEV (reference sequence). V lost 5 bases and J 6 bases, leaving 16 bases between the germline ends. There are 14 residues in the CDR3. CDR3 in amino acids: CASSLTPRGSEAFF. The CDR3 DNA follows: TGTGCCAGCAGTCTAACCCCCCGGGGATCTGAAGCTTTCTTT.

There are a few counts of this clone. V and J are TRBV6-1 and TRBJ2-3, with 10 bases fitting TRBD1. From germline, CDR1 is MNHNS and CDR2 SASEGT. The CDR3 sequence is 16 residues long. Trimming removed 2 bases from V and 0 bases from J; junction bases left unmatched: 2. In DNA, the CDR3 is TGTGCCAGCAGTGAACCGGACAGGGGGAGCACAGATACGCAGTATTTT. The encoded protein is CASSEPDRGSTDTQYF.

The V call is TRBV13, the J call TRBJ1-1; D gene unclear. Germline V CDR1 and CDR2: PRHDT, FYEKMQ (reference sequence). The CDR3 has 13 amino acids. Trimming took 4 bases from V and 5 from J, leaving 11 bases between them. The CDR3 sequence is CASSSTIETEAFF. In DNA, the CDR3 is TGTGCCAGCAGCTCTACTATAGAAACTGAAGCTTTCTTT.

The chain couples TRBV5-1 to TRBJ2-1; TRBD2 agrees at 12 bases. Per the germline V gene, CDR1 is SGHRS and CDR2 is YFSETQ. Trimming took 3 bases from V and 6 from J; bases not matched to a gene: 7. CDR3 length equals 16 residues. CDR3 sequence reads: CASSSVLAGGPNEQFF. CDR3 nucleotide sequence: TGCGCCAGCAGCTCAGTTCTAGCGGGGGGGCCCAATGAGCAGTTCTTC. Based on the CDR3 plus reference TRBV5-1 and TRBJ2-1, the full variable domain is KAGVTQTPRYLIKTRGQQVTLSCSPISGHRSVSWYQQTPGQGLQFLFEYFSETQRNKGNFPGRFSGRQFSNSRSEMNVSTLELGDSALYLCASSSVLAGGPNEQFFGPGTRLTVL.

The chain has TRBV19 and TRBJ1-1, with D uncertain. Germline V gene sequence: CDR1 LNHDA, CDR2 SQIVND (reference sequence). With 2 bases removed from V and 6 bases from J, the gap between germline ends came to 13 bases. The CDR3 runs 14 residues. This chain's CDR3 is CASSIRWQDPEAFF. The CDR3 DNA is TGTGCCAGTAGTATACGATGGCAAGATCCTGAAGCTTTCTTT.

The chain carries TRBV7-9 and TRBJ1-2, with TRBD1 as a possible D gene (6 bases). Germline CDR1 is SEHNR and CDR2 is FQNEAQ (reference sequence). This CDR3 comprises 16 residues. The V gene lost 5 bases and the J gene lost 7 bases, with 23 bases spanning the gap. The CDR3 spells CASSPIGTRVICGYTF. CDR3 in DNA: TGTGCCAGCAGCCCAATAGGGACACGGGTAATATGTGGCTACACCTTC.

The genes are TRBV5-1 and TRBJ2-2, with D perhaps TRBD1 (6 bases). CDR3 length: 17 amino acids. CDR1 and CDR2 (germline): SGHRS, YFSETQ. V lost 6 bases, J lost 3 bases, and 21 bases lay in between. CDR3 sequence: CASMARKGGTDTGELFF. CDR3 in DNA: TGCGCCAGCATGGCCCGGAAAGGGGGTACGGACACCGGGGAGCTGTTTTTT.

The sample holds one count of this clone. This chain's CDR3 is CSVRDIEETQYF. CDR3 nucleotide sequence: TGCAGCGTCCGGGACATCGAGGAGACCCAGTACTTC. The chain is built from TRBV29-1 and TRBJ2-5, with D tentatively TRBD1 (6 bases). Germline V CDR1 and CDR2: SQVTM, ANQGSEA. Trimming stripped 6 bases from V and 5 bases from J, with 13 bases between. The CDR3 covers 12 residues.

The rearrangement joins TRBV4-1 to TRBJ1-6; possible D gene TRBD1, 6 bases. The CDR3 totals 15 residues. V was pared by 5 bases and J by 7 bases, with 15 bases between. The germline V gene has CDR1 MGHRA and CDR2 YSYEKL. The CDR3 sequence: CASSGTFALNSPLHF. CDR3 nucleotides: TGCGCCAGCAGCGGGACATTCGCCCTAAATTCACCCCTCCACTTT.